This T cell receptor beta chain comes out of a study of T-cell reconstitution after alpha-beta-depleted transplantation in children. Points from the study as a whole: At day 60, the high TCRbeta diversity found in some patients originated from recipient T cells and thymic progenitors that had survived. Roughly two months post-transplant, alpha-beta T cells reportedly originated from several hundred graft clones that had expanded. Newly generated T cells supplied most T-cell counts and diversity one year post-transplant.

Notes on this clonotype: Its antigen is as yet unknown.

A TCRbeta library incorporating unique molecular identifiers was prepared. MiXCR was run by TCRdb on the PCR reads, yielding one entry per CDR3 protein. The data contain 350,000 to 500,000 distinct CDR3 sequences, around 46% of them singletons. The sequence was collected from a girl aged 2 to 10 with aplastic anemia, due to receive a stem cell transplant. Sample: PBMCs, taken before TCRalphabeta/CD19-depleted stem cell transplant.

CDR3 in DNA: TGTGCCAGCAGCTTCACGGACGTGGGGGCGAGCATTCAGTACTTC. It specifies CASSFTDVGASIQYF. This chain uses TRBV7-2 with TRBJ2-4; tentative D call: TRBD1 (6 bases). V lost 3 bases, J lost 9 bases, and 18 bases lay in between. Germline loops: CDR1 SGHTA, CDR2 FQGNSA. This CDR3 has 15 residues.